Below, one T cell receptor beta chain is given with its context. Its specificity is unknown. This sample is drawn from a study of cytomegalovirus exposure and HLA in healthy donors. General study points: The only immune exposure information that was available was CMV serostatus. According to an earlier analysis, most TCR beta V segments yielded productive rearrangements about 87% or about 30% of the time.

The PCR was carried out with 60 Vbeta primers and 13 Jbeta primers. Only in-frame clones appear in the TCRdb table, and some are missing; sequencing was by immunoSEQ multiplex PCR. The table lists some 67,000 clones, 80% to 90% of them singletons. Input material: PBMCs. The TCR comes from a woman aged 30 to 39 in good health and CMV-seropositive.

The CDR3 spells CSGDRGVYGYTF. The CDR3 DNA reads TGCAGCGGGGACAGGGGAGTCTATGGCTACACCTTC. The chain employs TRBV29-1 and TRBJ1-2, with TRBD1 matching 10 bases. The V segment lost 7 bases and the J segment 4 bases; nucleotides outside the gene matches: 3. This CDR3 is 12 amino acids long. Germline V gives CDR1 SQVTM, CDR2 ANQGSEA.